These 5 T cell receptor beta chains share one sample of origin, sequenced in a study of blood T cell repertoires in COVID-19 (dated by TCRdb to 2018 to 2020). Receptor libraries were prepared by the immunoSEQ multiplex PCR assay. In its TCRdb copy, this immuneACCESS table keeps in-frame sequences only and misses some clones. Where compared with another copy, unresolved V genes explain less than half of these, and the others have no known cause. The table for this sample lists 6,200 or so clones; just under 75% of them were counted only once. The ten largest clones capture over 13% of the sample. The material sequenced was peripheral blood. The receptors here all came from a man in his 60s with acute or convalescent COVID-19.

The chain uses TRBV14 and TRBJ2-2; 8 nucleotides match TRBD2. Germline V gene data show CDR1 as SGHDN and CDR2 as FVKESK. The CDR3 totals 18 residues. J lost 6 bases, V lost 4 bases, and 16 bases had no gene match. CDR3 protein: CASSPRKLAASVAGELFF. In nucleotides, the CDR3 is TGTGCCAGCAGCCCGCGCAAACTAGCGGCATCCGTGGCCGGGGAGCTGTTTTTT.

In this sample, this clone turned up once. This chain links TRBV15 with TRBJ2-3; TRBD1 might be the D (6 bases). V gave up 3 bases and J gave up 0 bases, with 13 bases separating them. CDR3 length: 16 residues. Looked up from germline, CDR1 is LNHNV and CDR2 is YYDKDF (reference sequence). CDR3 protein: CATSRGQGRSTDTQYF. CDR3 in DNA: TGTGCCACCAGCAGGGGACAAGGTCGTAGCACAGATACGCAGTATTTT.

This chain links TRBV23-1 with TRBJ2-1; 8 bases are a match to TRBD2. TRBV23-1 is flagged as an ORF with uncertain function. The CDR3 is 17 amino acids. V shed 4 bases and J 4 bases; nucleotides not matched to a gene: 12. The DNA of the CDR3 is TGCGCCAGCAGTCGTAGCGGGAATCCCATTTTTTACAATGAGCAGTTCTTC. Residues: CASSRSGNPIFYNEQFF.

This sequence joins TRBV9 and TRBJ2-2; 12 bases are a match to TRBD2. With 3 bases clipped from V and 5 bases from J, the junction kept 2 bases outside the gene matches. Germline V CDR1 and CDR2: SGDLS, YYNGEE. This CDR3 region has 15 residues. Written as DNA, the CDR3 is TGTGCCAGCAGCGAAACTAGCGGGGGGACCGGGGAGCTGTTTTTT. This translates into CASSETSGGTGELFF.

This clone has just one count. The rearrangement uses TRBV7-2 and TRBJ2-7; 7 nucleotides agree with TRBD1. J gave up 4 bases and V 6 bases, and 12 bases lay outside the gene matches. Germline V gene data show CDR1 as SGHTA and CDR2 as FQGNSA. The CDR3 runs 15 residues. The CDR3 bases are TGTGCCAGCAGTTCATGGGACAGAGGATTATACGAGCAGTACTTC. Protein product: CASSSWDRGLYEQYF.